Listed below are T cell receptor beta chains from one sample, sequenced in a study of CD8 T cells in Susac syndrome. One entry per CDR3 protein results from TCRdb running MiXCR on the immunoSEQ multiplex PCR reads. Of 160,000 or so distinct CDR3 sequences in the sample, 95% were seen once. Specimen: CD8+ T cells from PBMCs. These receptor sequences come from a human donor with multiple sclerosis. Both conserved end residues are part of each CDR3. D genes are given only for firm matches. Clone size is given for some rows only: seen once, a few or many times, or a class if the clone is expanded.

v_gene	d_gene	j_gene	abundance	CDR3aa	CDR3nt
TRBV12-3/TRBV12-4	TRBD1	TRBJ2-3	-	CASSLGRGRGDTQYF	TGTGCCAGCAGTTTAGGCAGGGGGCGAGGAGATACGCAGTATTTT
TRBV29-1	-	TRBJ1-2	-	CSARGGTGIMGTF	TGCAGCGCCCGAGGGGGGACGGGGATTATGGGAACCTTC
TRBV28	-	TRBJ2-3	-	CASSLWDTDTDTQYF	TGTGCCAGCAGTTTATGGGACACCGACACAGATACGCAGTATTTT
TRBV4-1	-	TRBJ2-1	-	CASSQEGLGNEQFF	TGCGCCAGCAGCCAAGAGGGTTTGGGGAATGAGCAGTTCTTC
TRBV29-1	TRBD1	TRBJ1-1	-	CSVARQGMNTEAFF	TGCAGCGTTGCACGACAGGGGATGAACACTGAAGCTTTCTTT
TRBV9	TRBD1	TRBJ2-7	once	CASSPHRGQAYEQYF	TGTGCCAGCAGCCCACACCGAGGACAGGCCTACGAGCAGTACTTC
TRBV27	TRBD2	TRBJ2-5	-	CASRPGLGVETQYF	TGTGCCAGCAGACCGGGACTAGGGGTGGAGACCCAGTACTTC
TRBV18	TRBD2	TRBJ2-7	-	CASSPLLAVTYEQYF	TGTGCCAGCTCACCACTGCTAGCGGTAACGTACGAGCAGTACTTC
TRBV20-1	-	TRBJ1-2	-	CSARDLLGVIDGYTF	TGCAGTGCTAGAGATCTTTTAGGAGTAATCGATGGCTACACCTTC
TRBV2	TRBD2	TRBJ2-3	-	CASKRGVADTQYF	TGTGCCAGCAAACGGGGGGTTGCAGATACGCAGTATTTT
TRBV7-9	-	TRBJ2-3	-	CASMRGREADTQYF	TGTGCCAGCATGCGGGGCAGGGAGGCAGATACGCAGTATTTT
TRBV2	-	TRBJ1-1	-	CARAITHKENTEAFF	TGTGCCAGGGCAATCACCCACAAAGAGAACACTGAAGCTTTCTTT
TRBV7-6	TRBD1	TRBJ1-2	-	CASSSTGGESYTF	TGTGCCAGCAGCTCTACAGGGGGCGAAAGCTACACCTTC
TRBV2	-	TRBJ1-1	-	CASGEGDPLSEAFF	TGTGCCAGCGGGGAGGGGGACCCATTGTCTGAAGCTTTCTTT
TRBV4-1	TRBD1	TRBJ1-6	-	CASSQVQGWNSPLHF	TGCGCCAGCAGCCAAGTACAGGGGTGGAATTCACCCCTCCACTTT
TRBV28	TRBD1	TRBJ2-4	-	CASTYGTGENIQYF	TGTGCCAGCACATACGGGACAGGGGAAAACATTCAGTACTTC
TRBV12-3/TRBV12-4	-	TRBJ2-1	-	CASSLSDEQFF	TGTGCCAGCAGTTTATCGGATGAGCAGTTCTTC
TRBV20-1	TRBD1	TRBJ2-1	-	CSARDRDRLYYNEQFF	TGCAGTGCTAGAGATCGGGACAGGCTTTACTACAATGAGCAGTTCTTC
TRBV20-1	TRBD1	TRBJ1-2	once	CSAISRDSGGYTF	TGCAGTGCTATTTCCCGGGACAGTGGCGGCTACACCTTC
TRBV20-1	TRBD1	TRBJ2-7	-	CSARDWLSETGDPYEQYF	TGCAGTGCTAGAGATTGGTTGTCGGAGACAGGGGACCCTTACGAGCAGTACTTC